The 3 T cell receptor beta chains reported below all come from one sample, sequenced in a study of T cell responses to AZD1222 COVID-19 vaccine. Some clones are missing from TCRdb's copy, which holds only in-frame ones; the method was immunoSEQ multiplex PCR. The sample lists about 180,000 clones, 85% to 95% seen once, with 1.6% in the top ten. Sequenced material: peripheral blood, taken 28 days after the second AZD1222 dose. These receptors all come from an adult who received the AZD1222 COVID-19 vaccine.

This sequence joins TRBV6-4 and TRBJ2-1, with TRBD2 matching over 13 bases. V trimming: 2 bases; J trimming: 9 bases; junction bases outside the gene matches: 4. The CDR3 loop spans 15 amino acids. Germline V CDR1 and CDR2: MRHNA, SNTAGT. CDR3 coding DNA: TGTGCCAGCAGTGACGGACTAGCGGGAGACAGTGAGCAGTTCTTC. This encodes CASSDGLAGDSEQFF.

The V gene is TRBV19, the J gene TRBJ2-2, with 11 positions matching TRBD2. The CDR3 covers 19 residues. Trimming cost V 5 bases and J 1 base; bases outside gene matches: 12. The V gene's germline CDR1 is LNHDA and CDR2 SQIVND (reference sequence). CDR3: CASSPTGTSGDGNTGELFF. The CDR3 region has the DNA TGTGCCAGTAGTCCCACCGGGACTAGCGGAGACGGGAACACCGGGGAGCTGTTTTTT.

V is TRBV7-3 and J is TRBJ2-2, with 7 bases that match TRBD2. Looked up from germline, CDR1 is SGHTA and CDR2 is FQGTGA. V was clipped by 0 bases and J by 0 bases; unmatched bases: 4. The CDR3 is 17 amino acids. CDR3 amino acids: CASSLTRETANTGELFF. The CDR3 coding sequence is TGTGCCAGCAGCTTAACGCGGGAGACAGCGAACACCGGGGAGCTGTTTTTT.